This T cell receptor (beta chain) was profiled in a study of identical twins. TCRdb recomputed calls from the 5' RACE reads with MiXCR, one row per CDR3 protein. The sample lists some 630,000 distinct CDR3 sequences, around 7.5% occurring once. This clonotype has a count of ten or more. Antigen: not known. The germline CDR1 and CDR2 sequences are ENHRY and SYGVKD. Trimming left V 3 bases short and J 0 bases short, with 6 bases between. The CDR3 loop spans 13 amino acids. Study-wide results and caveats: Out-of-frame TCR alpha sharing observed in monozygotic twins exceeded model estimates.

These data were also filed under a second study, of yellow fever vaccine responses in identical twins.

This chain uses TRBV10-3 with TRBJ2-7; perhaps TRBD2 as D (5 bases). The sequenced sample was PBMCs. The sequence was collected from a woman aged 18-30 years in good health. CDR3 region: CAISEGSSYEQYF. The CDR3 DNA reads as TGTGCCATCAGTGAAGGGAGCTCCTACGAGCAGTACTTC.